A selection of T cell receptor beta chains follows, all from one sample in a study of T cells in Graves' hyperthyroidism and ophthalmopathy. TCRdb analysed the multiplex PCR reads with MiXCR anew, one entry per CDR3 protein. The sample consists of about 700,000 distinct CDR3 sequences, less than 45% of them appearing once. Material for sequencing was peripheral blood or thyroid tissue (not recorded which). These receptors all stem from an adult man with Graves' disease, either hyperthyroidism or ophthalmopathy (not recorded which). Both conserved end residues are part of each CDR3. The D gene is left open where the match is weak. Rows give clone size only sometimes, using once, few, many, or a class for an expanded clone.

j_call: TRBJ2-7; d_call: TRBD1; v_call: TRBV29-1; clone_size: .; cdr3_aa: CSVRQGIEQYF; cdr3_nt: TGCAGCGTGAGACAGGGCATCGAGCAGTACTTC
j_call: TRBJ2-6; d_call: .; v_call: TRBV29-1; clone_size: many; cdr3_aa: CSVGYTGSGANVLTF; cdr3_nt: TGCAGCGTCGGATATACAGGGTCTGGGGCCAACGTCCTGACTTTC
j_call: TRBJ1-2; d_call: .; v_call: TRBV29-1; clone_size: many; cdr3_aa: CSAGLAGYGYTF; cdr3_nt: TGCAGCGCCGGTCTGGCGGGGTACGGCTACACCTTC
j_call: TRBJ1-4; d_call: .; v_call: TRBV9; clone_size: .; cdr3_aa: CASRLPGQVFTNEKLFF; cdr3_nt: TGTGCCAGCAGACTTCCGGGCCAAGTTTTCACTAATGAAAAACTGTTTTTT
j_call: TRBJ1-6; d_call: .; v_call: TRBV7-9; clone_size: many; cdr3_aa: CASSLLVGRSPLHF; cdr3_nt: TGTGCCAGCAGCCTCCTGGTGGGCAGATCACCCCTCCACTTT
j_call: TRBJ2-5; d_call: .; v_call: TRBV24-1; clone_size: .; cdr3_aa: CATSDSQIDQPQYF; cdr3_nt: TGTGCCACCAGTGATTCACAGATCGATCAGCCCCAGTACTTC
j_call: TRBJ1-5; d_call: TRBD1; v_call: TRBV29-1; clone_size: .; cdr3_aa: CSSSGQGHQPQHF; cdr3_nt: TGCAGCAGTTCTGGACAGGGTCATCAGCCCCAGCATTTT
j_call: TRBJ2-5; d_call: TRBD2; v_call: TRBV20-1; clone_size: few; cdr3_aa: CSAGGSGEETQYF; cdr3_nt: TGCAGTGCGGGGGGAAGCGGGGAAGAGACCCAGTACTTC
j_call: TRBJ2-2; d_call: .; v_call: TRBV27; clone_size: .; cdr3_aa: CASGVGGELFF; cdr3_nt: TGTGCCAGCGGGGTGGGCGGGGAGCTGTTTTTT
j_call: TRBJ2-7; d_call: .; v_call: TRBV5-4; clone_size: .; cdr3_aa: CASARGDTNYEQYF; cdr3_nt: TGTGCCAGTGCGAGGGGGGACACGAACTACGAGCAGTACTTC
j_call: TRBJ2-5; d_call: TRBD2; v_call: TRBV9; clone_size: few; cdr3_aa: CASSGGGASQETQYF; cdr3_nt: TGTGCCAGCAGCGGGGGGGGAGCAAGCCAAGAGACCCAGTACTTC
j_call: TRBJ1-1; d_call: .; v_call: TRBV2; clone_size: .; cdr3_aa: CAREGVDTEAFF; cdr3_nt: TGTGCTAGAGAAGGGGTGGACACTGAAGCTTTCTTT
j_call: TRBJ1-2; d_call: .; v_call: TRBV5-8; clone_size: many; cdr3_aa: CASSLEQGYSVYTF; cdr3_nt: TGTGCCAGCAGCTTGGAACAGGGATATTCGGTCTACACCTTC
j_call: TRBJ2-5; d_call: TRBD2; v_call: TRBV9; clone_size: .; cdr3_aa: CASNVAGGPETQYF; cdr3_nt: TGTGCCAGCAACGTAGCGGGGGGGCCCGAGACCCAGTACTTC
j_call: TRBJ1-2; d_call: .; v_call: TRBV29-1; clone_size: .; cdr3_aa: CSQEGRVYGYTF; cdr3_nt: TGCAGCCAAGAGGGCAGGGTCTATGGCTACACCTTC
j_call: TRBJ1-1; d_call: TRBD1; v_call: TRBV7-2; clone_size: .; cdr3_aa: CASRLTGGTEAFF; cdr3_nt: TGTGCCAGCAGGCTTACAGGGGGCACTGAAGCTTTCTTT
j_call: TRBJ2-7; d_call: TRBD2; v_call: TRBV14; clone_size: .; cdr3_aa: CASSQGSSGGAKEQYF; cdr3_nt: TGTGCCAGCAGCCAAGGATCTAGCGGGGGGGCAAAAGAGCAGTACTTC
j_call: TRBJ1-2; d_call: TRBD1; v_call: TRBV5-6; clone_size: many; cdr3_aa: CASSRQGTDTF; cdr3_nt: TGTGCCAGCAGCAGACAGGGAACTGACACCTTC
j_call: TRBJ1-1; d_call: .; v_call: TRBV2; clone_size: once; cdr3_aa: CASSLGTPAAEAFF; cdr3_nt: TGTGCCAGCAGTTTGGGGACCCCAGCGGCTGAAGCTTTCTTT
j_call: TRBJ2-2; d_call: .; v_call: TRBV20-1; clone_size: .; cdr3_aa: CSARRGWGGKNTGELFF; cdr3_nt: TGCAGTGCTCGGAGGGGTTGGGGCGGCAAGAACACCGGGGAGCTGTTTTTT
j_call: TRBJ1-2; d_call: TRBD1; v_call: TRBV30; clone_size: .; cdr3_aa: CAWRGTAHGYTF; cdr3_nt: TGTGCCTGGAGGGGGACAGCTCATGGCTACACCTTC
j_call: TRBJ1-4; d_call: TRBD1; v_call: TRBV29-1; clone_size: few; cdr3_aa: CSVEDRGLNEKLFF; cdr3_nt: TGCAGCGTTGAAGACAGGGGGCTAAATGAAAAACTGTTTTTT
j_call: TRBJ2-7; d_call: .; v_call: TRBV20-1; clone_size: few; cdr3_aa: CSARGEGSREQYF; cdr3_nt: TGCAGTGCTAGAGGAGAAGGTTCTCGGGAGCAGTACTTC
j_call: TRBJ2-7; d_call: TRBD2; v_call: TRBV25-1; clone_size: .; cdr3_aa: CASSQGLPYEQYF; cdr3_nt: TGTGCCAGCAGCCAGGGACTACCCTACGAGCAGTACTTC
j_call: TRBJ2-5; d_call: TRBD2; v_call: TRBV7-9; clone_size: .; cdr3_aa: CASSQAVGLAGGNQETQYF; cdr3_nt: TGCGCCAGCAGCCAAGCGGTGGGACTAGCGGGAGGGAACCAAGAGACCCAGTACTTC
j_call: TRBJ2-2; d_call: TRBD1; v_call: TRBV7-9; clone_size: few; cdr3_aa: CASSSGTGGNGELFF; cdr3_nt: TGTGCCAGCAGCTCCGGGACAGGGGGCAACGGGGAGCTGTTTTTT
j_call: TRBJ1-2; d_call: .; v_call: TRBV7-9; clone_size: .; cdr3_aa: CASSLDAANYGYTF; cdr3_nt: TGTGCCAGCAGCTTGGACGCAGCTAACTATGGCTACACCTTC
j_call: TRBJ2-7; d_call: .; v_call: TRBV12-5; clone_size: .; cdr3_aa: CASGLGTAAIYEQYF; cdr3_nt: TGTGCTAGTGGTTTGGGGACGGCGGCGATCTACGAGCAGTACTTC
j_call: TRBJ2-5; d_call: TRBD1; v_call: TRBV20-1; clone_size: .; cdr3_aa: CSARRDREINEETQYF; cdr3_nt: TGCAGTGCCCGCCGGGACAGGGAGATCAATGAAGAGACCCAGTACTTC
j_call: TRBJ1-4; d_call: TRBD1; v_call: TRBV2; clone_size: .; cdr3_aa: CASSPGQGANEKLFF; cdr3_nt: TGTGCCAGCAGTCCGGGACAGGGAGCTAATGAAAAACTGTTTTTT
j_call: TRBJ2-5; d_call: TRBD2; v_call: TRBV20-1; clone_size: .; cdr3_aa: CSASVPTSGRKETQYF; cdr3_nt: TGCAGTGCTAGTGTTCCGACTAGCGGGAGGAAAGAGACCCAGTACTTC
j_call: TRBJ2-1; d_call: .; v_call: TRBV25-1; clone_size: few; cdr3_aa: CASSARNEQFF; cdr3_nt: TGTGCCAGCAGTGCCCGGAATGAGCAGTTCTTC